The sample holds one count of the clone carrying this T cell receptor (beta chain). Its antigen remains unknown. The data were taken from a study of vaccination effects on CD4 cells after COVID-19. Per the germline V gene, CDR1 is SGHRS and CDR2 is YFSETQ. V was clipped by 6 bases and J by 1 base, with 12 bases between them. This CDR3 contains 14 residues. Antigen-specific CD4+ T cells were expanded (with viral peptide pools) by the ViraFEST assay ahead of sequencing. Scientists isolated CD4+ T cells after a roughly 10-day culture period ended. Participants were vaccinated with two doses of either the BNT162b2 or mRNA-1273 vaccine. TCRdb's copy holds only in-frame clones and misses some; the assay was immunoSEQ multiplex PCR. The table records approximately 25,000 clones, 60% to 80% of them present only once.

J is TRBJ2-3 and V is TRBV5-1; D is tentatively TRBD1 or TRBD2 (6 bases each). This TCR was sampled from a human donor who received a COVID-19 vaccine. Some clones in this sample may be carry-over from other donors' samples. Here the sequenced sample was CD4+ T cells from PBMCs cultured with SARS-CoV-2 spike peptides, taken after COVID-19 vaccination. The CDR3 region has the DNA TGCGCCAGCAACTGGGGGGCCGGCACAGATACGCAGTATTTT. It is translated as CASNWGAGTDTQYF.